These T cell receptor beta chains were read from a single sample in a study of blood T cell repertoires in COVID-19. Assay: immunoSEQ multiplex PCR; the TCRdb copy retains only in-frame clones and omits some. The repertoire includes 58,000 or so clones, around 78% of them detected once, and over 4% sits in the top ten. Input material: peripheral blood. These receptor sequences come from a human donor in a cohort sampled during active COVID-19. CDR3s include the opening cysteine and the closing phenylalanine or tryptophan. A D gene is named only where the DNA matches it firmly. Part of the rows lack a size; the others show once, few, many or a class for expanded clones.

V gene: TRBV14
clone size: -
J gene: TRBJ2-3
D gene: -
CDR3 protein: CASSQDVLAGQTRDTQYF
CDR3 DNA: TGTGCCAGCAGCCAAGATGTATTGGCGGGGCAAACAAGAGATACGCAGTATTTT

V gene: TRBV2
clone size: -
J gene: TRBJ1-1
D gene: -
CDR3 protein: CASSLGGSLSEAFF
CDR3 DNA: TGTGCCAGCAGCCTAGGAGGGAGTCTATCTGAAGCTTTCTTT

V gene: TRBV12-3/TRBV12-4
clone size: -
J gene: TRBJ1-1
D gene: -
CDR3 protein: CASSLTGDTEAFF
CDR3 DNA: TGTGCCAGCAGTTTGACGGGGGACACTGAAGCTTTCTTT

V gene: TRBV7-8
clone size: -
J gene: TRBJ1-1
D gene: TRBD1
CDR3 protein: CASSAQDRGKTEAFF
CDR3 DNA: TGTGCCAGCAGCGCCCAGGACAGGGGAAAAACTGAAGCTTTCTTT

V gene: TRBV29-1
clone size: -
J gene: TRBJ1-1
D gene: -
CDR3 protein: CSVLQEYTEAFF
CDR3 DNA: TGCAGCGTTTTACAGGAATACACTGAAGCTTTCTTT

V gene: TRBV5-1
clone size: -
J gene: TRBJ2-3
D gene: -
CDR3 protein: CASSLLAVTDTQYF
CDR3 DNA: TGCGCCAGCAGCTTGTTAGCGGTCACAGATACGCAGTATTTT

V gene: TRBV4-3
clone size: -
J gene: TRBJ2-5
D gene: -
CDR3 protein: CASSQVVTGQETQYF
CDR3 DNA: TGCGCCAGCAGCCAAGTCGTAACAGGGCAAGAGACCCAGTACTTC

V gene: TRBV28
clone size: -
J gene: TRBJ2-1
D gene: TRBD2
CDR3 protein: CASSPLLAGTYNEQFF
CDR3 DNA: TGTGCCAGCAGCCCACTCCTAGCGGGAACTTACAATGAGCAGTTCTTC

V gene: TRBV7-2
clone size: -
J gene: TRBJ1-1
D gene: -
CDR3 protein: CASSSDRYTEAFF
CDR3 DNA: TGTGCCAGCAGCTCCGACAGGTACACTGAAGCTTTCTTT

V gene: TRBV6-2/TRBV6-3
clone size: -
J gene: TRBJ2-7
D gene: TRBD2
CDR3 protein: CASSYSTSGRAYLEQYF
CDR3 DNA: TGTGCCAGCAGTTACTCGACTAGCGGGAGGGCCTACCTCGAGCAGTACTTC

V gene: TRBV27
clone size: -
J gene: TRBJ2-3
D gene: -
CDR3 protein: CASSFRGLWDTQYF
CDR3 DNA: TGTGCCAGCAGTTTTCGGGGTTTGTGGGATACGCAGTATTTT

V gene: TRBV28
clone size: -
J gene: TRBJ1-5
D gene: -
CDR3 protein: CASNKEGNQPQHF
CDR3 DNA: TGTGCCAGCAACAAGGAGGGGAATCAGCCCCAGCATTTT

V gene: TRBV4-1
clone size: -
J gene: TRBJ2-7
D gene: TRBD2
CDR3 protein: CASSRIMRGSGRNYEQYF
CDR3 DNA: TGCGCCAGCAGTCGTATCATGCGGGGGAGCGGGAGGAATTATGAGCAGTACTTC

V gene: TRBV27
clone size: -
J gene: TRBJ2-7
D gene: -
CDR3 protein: CASTAGSSYEQYF
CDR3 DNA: TGTGCCAGCACCGCCGGGAGTTCCTACGAGCAGTACTTC

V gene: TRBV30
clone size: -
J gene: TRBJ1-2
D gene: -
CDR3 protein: CAWSRVLYGYTF
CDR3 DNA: TGTGCCTGGTCCCGGGTCCTATATGGCTACACCTTC

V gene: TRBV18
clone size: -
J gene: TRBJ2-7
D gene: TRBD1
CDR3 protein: CASSPVRSTGSYEQYF
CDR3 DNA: TGTGCCAGCTCACCCGTTCGGTCGACAGGGAGTTACGAGCAGTACTTC

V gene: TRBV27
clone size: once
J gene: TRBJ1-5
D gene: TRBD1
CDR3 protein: CASSRDRASNQPQHF
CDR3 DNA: TGTGCCAGCAGCCGGGACAGGGCAAGCAATCAGCCCCAGCATTTT

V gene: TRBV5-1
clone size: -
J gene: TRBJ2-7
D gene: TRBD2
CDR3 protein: CASSTSGGRFYEQYF
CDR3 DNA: TGCGCCAGCAGCACTTCGGGAGGTCGTTTTTACGAGCAGTACTTC

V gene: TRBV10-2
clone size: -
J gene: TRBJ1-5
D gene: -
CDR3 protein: CASSWADNSNQPQHF
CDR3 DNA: TGCGCCAGCAGCTGGGCCGATAATAGCAATCAGCCCCAGCATTTT

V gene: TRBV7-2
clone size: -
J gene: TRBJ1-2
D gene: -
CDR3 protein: CASSPFRDIHGYTF
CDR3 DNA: TGTGCCAGCAGCCCCTTCCGGGACATACATGGCTACACCTTC

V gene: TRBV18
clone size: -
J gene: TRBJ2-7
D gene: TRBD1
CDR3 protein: CASSTMGQGTTPYEQYF
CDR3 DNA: TGTGCCAGCTCCACCATGGGACAGGGGACAACCCCTTACGAGCAGTACTTC

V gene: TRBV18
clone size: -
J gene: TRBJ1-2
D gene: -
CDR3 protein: CASSPGRDYGYTF
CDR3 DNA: TGTGCCAGCTCACCCGGCAGGGATTATGGCTACACCTTC

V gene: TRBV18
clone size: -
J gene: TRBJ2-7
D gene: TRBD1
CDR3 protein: CASSPQVGTGTYEQYF
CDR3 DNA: TGTGCCAGCTCCCCCCAAGTTGGGACAGGGACCTACGAGCAGTACTTC

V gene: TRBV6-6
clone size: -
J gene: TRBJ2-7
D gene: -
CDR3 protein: CASSLQSYEQYF
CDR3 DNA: TGTGCCAGCAGTTTACAGAGCTACGAGCAGTACTTC

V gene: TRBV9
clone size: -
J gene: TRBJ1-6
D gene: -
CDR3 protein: CASSELNSPLHF
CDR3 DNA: TGTGCCAGCAGCGAGCTAAATTCACCCCTCCACTTT

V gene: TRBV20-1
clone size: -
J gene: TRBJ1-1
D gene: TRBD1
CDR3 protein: CSASLGQGAEAFF
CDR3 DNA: TGCAGTGCTAGTCTGGGACAGGGGGCGGAAGCTTTCTTT

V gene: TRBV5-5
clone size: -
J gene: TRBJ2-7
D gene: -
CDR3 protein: CASSQTGPQSGEQYF
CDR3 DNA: TGTGCCAGCAGCCAAACAGGACCTCAATCAGGAGAGCAGTACTTC

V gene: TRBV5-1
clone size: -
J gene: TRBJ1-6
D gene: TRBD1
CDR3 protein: CASSLASGQLNSPLHF
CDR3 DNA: TGCGCCAGCAGCTTGGCCTCGGGACAGCTTAATTCACCCCTCCACTTT

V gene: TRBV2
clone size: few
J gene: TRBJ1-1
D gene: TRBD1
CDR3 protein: CASSGQGSSSEAFF
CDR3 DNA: TGTGCCAGCAGTGGACAGGGGAGTTCTTCTGAAGCTTTCTTT

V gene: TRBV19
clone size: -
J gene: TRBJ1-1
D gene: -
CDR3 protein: CASRPIAYTEAFF
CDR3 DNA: TGTGCCAGTAGACCGATCGCGTACACTGAAGCTTTCTTT

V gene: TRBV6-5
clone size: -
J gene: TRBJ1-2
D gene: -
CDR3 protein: CASSYSIEYVRDGYTF
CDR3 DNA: TGTGCCAGCAGTTACTCGATAGAGTACGTCCGCGATGGCTACACCTTC

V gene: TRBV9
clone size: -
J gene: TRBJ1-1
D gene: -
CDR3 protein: CASSTRPDSEAFF
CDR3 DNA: TGTGCCAGCAGCACCAGACCGGACTCTGAAGCTTTCTTT